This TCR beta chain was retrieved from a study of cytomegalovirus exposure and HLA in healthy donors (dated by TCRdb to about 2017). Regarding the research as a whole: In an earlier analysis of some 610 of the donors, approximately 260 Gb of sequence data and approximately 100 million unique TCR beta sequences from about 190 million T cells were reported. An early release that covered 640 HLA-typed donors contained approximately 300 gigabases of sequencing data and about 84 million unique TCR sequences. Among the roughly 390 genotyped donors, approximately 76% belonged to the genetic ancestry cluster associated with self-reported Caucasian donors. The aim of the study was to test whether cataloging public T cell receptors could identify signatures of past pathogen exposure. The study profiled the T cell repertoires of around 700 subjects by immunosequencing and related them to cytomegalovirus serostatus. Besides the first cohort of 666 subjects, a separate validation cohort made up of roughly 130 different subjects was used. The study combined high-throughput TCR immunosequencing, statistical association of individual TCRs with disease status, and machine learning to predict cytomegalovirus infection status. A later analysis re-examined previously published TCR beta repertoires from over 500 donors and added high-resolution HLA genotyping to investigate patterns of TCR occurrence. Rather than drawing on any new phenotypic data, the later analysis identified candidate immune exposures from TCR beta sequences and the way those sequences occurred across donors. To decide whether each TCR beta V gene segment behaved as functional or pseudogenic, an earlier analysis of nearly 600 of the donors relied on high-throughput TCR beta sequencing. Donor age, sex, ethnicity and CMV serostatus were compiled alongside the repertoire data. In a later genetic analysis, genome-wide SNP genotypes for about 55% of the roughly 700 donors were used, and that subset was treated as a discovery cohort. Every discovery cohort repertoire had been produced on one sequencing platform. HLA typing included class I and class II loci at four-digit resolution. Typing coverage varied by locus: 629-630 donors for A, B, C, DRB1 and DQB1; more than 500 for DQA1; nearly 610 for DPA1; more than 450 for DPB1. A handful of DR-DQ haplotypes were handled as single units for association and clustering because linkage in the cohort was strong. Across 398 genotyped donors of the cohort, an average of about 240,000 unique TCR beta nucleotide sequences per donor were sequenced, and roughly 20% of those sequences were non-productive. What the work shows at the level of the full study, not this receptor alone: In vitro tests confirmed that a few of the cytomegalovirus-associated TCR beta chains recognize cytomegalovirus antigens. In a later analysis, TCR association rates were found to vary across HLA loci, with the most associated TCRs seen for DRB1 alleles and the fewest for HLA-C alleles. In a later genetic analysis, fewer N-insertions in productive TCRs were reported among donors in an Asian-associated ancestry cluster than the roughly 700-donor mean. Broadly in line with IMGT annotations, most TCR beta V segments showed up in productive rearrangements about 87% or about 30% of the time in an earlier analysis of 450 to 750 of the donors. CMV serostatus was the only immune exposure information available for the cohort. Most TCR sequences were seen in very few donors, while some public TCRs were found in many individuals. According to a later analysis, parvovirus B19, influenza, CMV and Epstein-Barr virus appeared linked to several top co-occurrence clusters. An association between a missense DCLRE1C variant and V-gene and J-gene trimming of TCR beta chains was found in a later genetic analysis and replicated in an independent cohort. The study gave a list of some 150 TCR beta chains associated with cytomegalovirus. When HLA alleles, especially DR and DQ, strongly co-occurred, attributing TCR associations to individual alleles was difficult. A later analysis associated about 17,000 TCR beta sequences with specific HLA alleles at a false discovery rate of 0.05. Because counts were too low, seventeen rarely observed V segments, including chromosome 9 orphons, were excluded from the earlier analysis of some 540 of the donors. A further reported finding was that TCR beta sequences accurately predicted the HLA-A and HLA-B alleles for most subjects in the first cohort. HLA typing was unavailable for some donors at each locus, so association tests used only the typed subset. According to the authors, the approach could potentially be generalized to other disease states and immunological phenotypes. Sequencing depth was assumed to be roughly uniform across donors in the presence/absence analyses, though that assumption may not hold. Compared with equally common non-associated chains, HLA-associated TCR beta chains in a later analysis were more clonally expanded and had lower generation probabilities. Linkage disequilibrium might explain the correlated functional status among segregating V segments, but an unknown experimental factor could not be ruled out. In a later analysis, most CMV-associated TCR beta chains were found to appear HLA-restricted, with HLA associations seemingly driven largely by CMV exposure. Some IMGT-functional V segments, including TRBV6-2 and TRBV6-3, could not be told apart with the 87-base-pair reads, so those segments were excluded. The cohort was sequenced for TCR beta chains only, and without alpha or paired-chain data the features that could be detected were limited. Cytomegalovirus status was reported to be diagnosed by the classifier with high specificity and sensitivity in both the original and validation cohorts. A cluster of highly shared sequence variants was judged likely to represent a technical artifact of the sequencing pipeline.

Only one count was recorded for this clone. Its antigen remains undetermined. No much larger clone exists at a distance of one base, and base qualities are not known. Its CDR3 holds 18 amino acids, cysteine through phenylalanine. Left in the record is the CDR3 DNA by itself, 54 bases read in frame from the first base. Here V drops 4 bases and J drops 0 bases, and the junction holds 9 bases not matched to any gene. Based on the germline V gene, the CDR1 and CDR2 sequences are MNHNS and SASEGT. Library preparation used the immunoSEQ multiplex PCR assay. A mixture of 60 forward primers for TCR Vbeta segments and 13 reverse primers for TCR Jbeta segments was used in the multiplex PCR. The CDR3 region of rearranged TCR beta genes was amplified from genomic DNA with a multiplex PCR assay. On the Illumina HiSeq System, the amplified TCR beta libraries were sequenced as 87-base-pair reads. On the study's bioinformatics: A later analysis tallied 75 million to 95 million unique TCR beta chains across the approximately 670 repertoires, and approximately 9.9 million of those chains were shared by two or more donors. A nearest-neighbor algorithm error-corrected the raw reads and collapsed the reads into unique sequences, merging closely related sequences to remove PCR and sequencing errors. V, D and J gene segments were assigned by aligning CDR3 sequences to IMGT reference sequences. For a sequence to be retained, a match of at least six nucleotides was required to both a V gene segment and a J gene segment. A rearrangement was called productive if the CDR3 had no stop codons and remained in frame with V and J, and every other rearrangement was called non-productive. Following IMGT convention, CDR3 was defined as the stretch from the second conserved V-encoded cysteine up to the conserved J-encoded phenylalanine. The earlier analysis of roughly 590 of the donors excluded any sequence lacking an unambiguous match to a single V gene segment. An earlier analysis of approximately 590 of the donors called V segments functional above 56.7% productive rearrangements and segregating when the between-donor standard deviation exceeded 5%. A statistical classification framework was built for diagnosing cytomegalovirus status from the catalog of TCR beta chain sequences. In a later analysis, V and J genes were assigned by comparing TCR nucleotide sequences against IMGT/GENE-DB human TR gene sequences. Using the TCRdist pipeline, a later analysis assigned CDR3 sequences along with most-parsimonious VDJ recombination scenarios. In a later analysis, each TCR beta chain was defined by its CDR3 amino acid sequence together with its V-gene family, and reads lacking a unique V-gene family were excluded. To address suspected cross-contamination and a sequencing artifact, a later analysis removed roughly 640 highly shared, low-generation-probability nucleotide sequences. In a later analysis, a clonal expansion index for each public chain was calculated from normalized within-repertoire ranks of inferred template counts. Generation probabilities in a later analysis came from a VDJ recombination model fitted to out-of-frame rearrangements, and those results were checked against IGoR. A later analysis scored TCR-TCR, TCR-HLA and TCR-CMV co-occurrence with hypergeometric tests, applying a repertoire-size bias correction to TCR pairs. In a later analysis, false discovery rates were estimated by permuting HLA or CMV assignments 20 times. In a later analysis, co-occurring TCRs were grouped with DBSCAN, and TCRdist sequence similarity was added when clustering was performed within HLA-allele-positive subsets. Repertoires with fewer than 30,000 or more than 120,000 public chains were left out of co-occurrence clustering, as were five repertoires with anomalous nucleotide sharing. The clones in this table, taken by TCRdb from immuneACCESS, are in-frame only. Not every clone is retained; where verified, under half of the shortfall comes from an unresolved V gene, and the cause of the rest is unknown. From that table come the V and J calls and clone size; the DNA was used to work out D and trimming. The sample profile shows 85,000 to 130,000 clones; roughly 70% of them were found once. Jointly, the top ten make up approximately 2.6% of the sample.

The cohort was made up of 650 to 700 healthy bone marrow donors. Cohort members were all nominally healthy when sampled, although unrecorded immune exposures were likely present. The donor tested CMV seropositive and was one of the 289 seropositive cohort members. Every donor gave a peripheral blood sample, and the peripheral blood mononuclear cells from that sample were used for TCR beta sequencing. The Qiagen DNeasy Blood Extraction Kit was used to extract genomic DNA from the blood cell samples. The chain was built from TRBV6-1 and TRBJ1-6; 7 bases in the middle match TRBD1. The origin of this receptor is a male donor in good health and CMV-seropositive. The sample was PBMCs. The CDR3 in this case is CASSATAGGSSYNSPLHF. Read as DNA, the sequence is TGTGCCAGCAGTGCAACCGCAGGGGGAAGCTCCTATAATTCACCCCTCCACTTT.